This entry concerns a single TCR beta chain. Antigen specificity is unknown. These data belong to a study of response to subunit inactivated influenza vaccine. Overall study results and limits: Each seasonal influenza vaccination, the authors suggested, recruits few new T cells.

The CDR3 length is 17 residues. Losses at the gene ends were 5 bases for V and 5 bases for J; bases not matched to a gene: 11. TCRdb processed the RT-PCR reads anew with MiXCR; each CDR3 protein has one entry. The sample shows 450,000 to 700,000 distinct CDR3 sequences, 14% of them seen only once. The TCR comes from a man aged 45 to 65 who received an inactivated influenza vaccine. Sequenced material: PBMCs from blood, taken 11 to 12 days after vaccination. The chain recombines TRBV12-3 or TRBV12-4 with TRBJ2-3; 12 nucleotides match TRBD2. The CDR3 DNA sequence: TGTGCCAGCAGTACGTTTTATAGGGGACTAGCGGGAGATACGCAGTATTTT. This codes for CASSTFYRGLAGDTQYF.